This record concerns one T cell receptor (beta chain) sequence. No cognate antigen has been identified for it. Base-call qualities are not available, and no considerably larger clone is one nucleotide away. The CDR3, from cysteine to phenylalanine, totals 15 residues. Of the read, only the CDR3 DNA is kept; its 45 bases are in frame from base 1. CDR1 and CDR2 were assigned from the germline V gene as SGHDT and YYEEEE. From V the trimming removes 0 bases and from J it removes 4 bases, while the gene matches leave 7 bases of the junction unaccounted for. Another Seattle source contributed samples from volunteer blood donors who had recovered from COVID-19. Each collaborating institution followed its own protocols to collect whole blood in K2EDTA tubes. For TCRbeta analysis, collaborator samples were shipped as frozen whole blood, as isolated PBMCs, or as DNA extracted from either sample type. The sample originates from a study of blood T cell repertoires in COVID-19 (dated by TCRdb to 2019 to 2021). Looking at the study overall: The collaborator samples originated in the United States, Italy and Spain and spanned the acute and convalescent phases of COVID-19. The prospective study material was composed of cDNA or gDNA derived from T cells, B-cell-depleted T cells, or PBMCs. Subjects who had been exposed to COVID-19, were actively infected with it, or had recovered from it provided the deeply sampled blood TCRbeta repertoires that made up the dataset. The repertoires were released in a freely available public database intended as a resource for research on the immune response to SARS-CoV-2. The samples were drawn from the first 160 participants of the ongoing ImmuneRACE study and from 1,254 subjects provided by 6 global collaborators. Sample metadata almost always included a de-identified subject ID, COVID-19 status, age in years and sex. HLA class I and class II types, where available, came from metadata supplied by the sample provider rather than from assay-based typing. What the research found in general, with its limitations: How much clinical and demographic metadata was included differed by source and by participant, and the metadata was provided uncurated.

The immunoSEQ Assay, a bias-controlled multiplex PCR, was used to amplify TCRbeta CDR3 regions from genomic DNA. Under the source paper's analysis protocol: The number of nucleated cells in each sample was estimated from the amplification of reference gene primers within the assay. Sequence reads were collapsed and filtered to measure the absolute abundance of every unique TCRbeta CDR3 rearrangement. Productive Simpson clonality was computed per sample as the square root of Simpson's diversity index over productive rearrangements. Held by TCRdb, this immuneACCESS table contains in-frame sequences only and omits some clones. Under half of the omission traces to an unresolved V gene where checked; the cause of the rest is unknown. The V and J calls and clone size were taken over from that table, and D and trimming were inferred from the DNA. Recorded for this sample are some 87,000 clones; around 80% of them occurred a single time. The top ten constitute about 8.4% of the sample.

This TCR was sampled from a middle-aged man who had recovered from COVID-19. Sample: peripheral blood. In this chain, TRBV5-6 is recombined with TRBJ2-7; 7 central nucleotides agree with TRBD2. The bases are TGTGCCAGCAGCTTGGTCGGCGGGAGTATTTACGAGCAGTACTTC. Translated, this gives CASSLVGGSIYEQYF.